Below are 32 T cell receptor beta chains sequenced from a single sample in a study of T-cell reconstitution after alpha-beta-depleted transplantation in children. Preparation of the TCRbeta library was carried out with unique molecular identifiers. In TCRdb, the PCR reads were re-called with MiXCR into one record per CDR3 protein. The sample has 490,000 or so distinct CDR3 sequences, approximately 12% seen once. The sample consisted of PBMCs from the stem cell graft donor, taken from the stem cell graft. These receptors originate from a human donor who donated a stem cell graft to a child with combined immunodeficiency.

This clonotype has at least ten counts. The gene calls are TRBV6-5 and TRBJ2-1, with TRBD1 as a possible D gene (6 bases). V was trimmed by 6 bases and J by 0 bases, leaving 12 bases between them. CDR3 size: 15 residues. Germline V gene lookup returns CDR1 MNHEY and CDR2 SVGAGI. The CDR3 region is CASSQGGNSYNEQFF. The CDR3 DNA follows: TGTGCCAGCAGCCAAGGGGGAAACTCCTACAATGAGCAGTTCTTC.

The sample holds one count of this clonotype. The chain employs TRBV12-5 and TRBJ2-1; TRBD2 matches at 11 bases. CDR1 and CDR2 (germline): LGHNT, FRNRAP. Trimming at V came to 5 bases and at J to 7 bases, leaving 4 bases not matched to a gene. CDR3 size: 14 residues. CDR3 region: CASGPRLAGNEQFF. CDR3 DNA: TGTGCTAGTGGTCCCCGACTAGCGGGAAATGAGCAGTTCTTC.

Only a few counts were recorded for this clonotype. The J gene is TRBJ2-1, the V gene TRBV7-8; D perhaps matches TRBD1 (5 bases). This CDR3 spans 18 amino acids. Per germline, CDR1 SGHVS and CDR2 FQNEAQ. Trimming removed 1 base at V and 0 bases at J, with 16 bases between. The DNA of the CDR3 is TGTGCCAGCAGCTTAGACGTGGTGGGGCCGAGCTCCTACAATGAGCAGTTCTTC. Its protein is CASSLDVVGPSSYNEQFF.

This clonotype was seen ten or more times. The chain couples TRBV12-3 or TRBV12-4 to TRBJ2-7; unclear D gene. This CDR3 is 11 amino acids long. The ends were cut back, 3 bases at V and 6 bases at J, with 6 bases in the middle. The CDR3 loop reads CASSFSREQYF. For the CDR3, the DNA is TGTGCCAGCAGTTTTTCCCGCGAGCAGTACTTC.

This clonotype was detected ten times or more. The J gene is TRBJ2-5, the V gene TRBV10-3, with TRBD2 matching 8 bases. Losses at the gene ends were 3 bases for V and 4 bases for J; bases not matched to a gene: 4. The CDR3 totals 14 residues. The germline V gene encodes CDR1 ENHRY and CDR2 SYGVKD. The CDR3 coding sequence is TGTGCCATCAGTGACGGGACTAGAAGAGAGACCCAGTACTTC. This sequence encodes CAISDGTRRETQYF.

This clonotype qualifies as medium-sized. The gene calls are TRBV6-4 and TRBJ2-2; 8 positions match TRBD2. The CDR3 length is 15 residues. With 2 bases clipped from V and 2 bases from J, the junction kept 1 base outside the gene matches. Germline values: CDR1 MRHNA, CDR2 SNTAGT. The CDR3 bases are TGTGCCAGCAGTGACCGGGGGGGCAACACCGGGGAGCTGTTTTTT. As protein: CASSDRGGNTGELFF.

The V and J genes are TRBV12-3 or TRBV12-4 and TRBJ1-2; tentatively, D is TRBD1 (6 bases). The CDR3 loop spans 12 amino acids. V was shortened by 5 bases and J by 8 bases, with 12 bases between the two germline ends. The CDR3 loop reads CASSVGGRGYTF. Written as DNA, the CDR3 is TGTGCCAGCAGTGTAGGGGGGAGAGGCTACACCTTC.

The V and J genes are TRBV4-1 and TRBJ2-7; possibly TRBD1 for D (5 bases). The CDR3 totals 13 residues. Deletions cut 1 base from V and 7 bases from J, with 11 bases between. Germline CDR1 reads MGHRA; CDR2 reads YSYEKL. The CDR3: CASSQVGAGEQYF. The CDR3, as DNA: TGCGCCAGCAGCCAAGTAGGGGCCGGGGAGCAGTACTTC.

This clonotype was seen more than once but under ten times. The rearrangement joins TRBV11-2 to TRBJ2-5; D is possibly TRBD1 (6 bases). Trimming removed 5 bases at V and 4 bases at J, with 14 bases between. The CDR3 totals 14 residues. The germline V gene has CDR1 SGHAT and CDR2 FQNNGV. This CDR3 reads CASSPGPGVETQYF. CDR3 DNA sequence: TGTGCCAGCAGCCCGGGGCCAGGGGTAGAGACCCAGTACTTC.

This clonotype has just a few counts. The V call is TRBV18, the J call TRBJ2-7; 11 nucleotides align to TRBD2. With 3 bases clipped from V and 2 bases from J, the junction kept 9 bases outside the gene matches. The CDR3 consists of 17 residues. Germline values: CDR1 KGHSH, CDR2 LQKENI. The CDR3 nucleotides are TGTGCCAGCTCACCGACTAGCGGGAATGAGAGTCCCTACGAGCAGTACTTC. Protein: CASSPTSGNESPYEQYF.

This sequence joins TRBV7-9 and TRBJ2-3; 7 bases match TRBD2. In germline, CDR1 is SEHNR, CDR2 FQNEAQ (reference sequence). The J segment lost 0 bases and the V segment lost 4 bases, leaving 7 bases of the junction unmatched. The CDR3 has 16 residues. In nucleotides, the CDR3 is TGTGCCAGCAGCTCAGGACTAGGACAAAGCACAGATACGCAGTATTTT. Its protein is CASSSGLGQSTDTQYF.

This clonotype was seen only a few times. The chain links TRBV7-2 to TRBJ1-6; TRBD1 aligns across 8 bases. Germline CDR1 reads SGHTA; CDR2 reads FQGNSA. V lost 7 bases to trimming and J lost 2 bases; unmatched junction nucleotides: 4. The CDR3 consists of 15 residues. Here the CDR3 reads CASNPGQAYNSPLHF. Written as DNA, the CDR3 is TGTGCCAGCAACCCGGGACAGGCCTATAATTCACCCCTCCACTTT.

This clonotype was detected a few times. This rearrangement joins TRBV25-1 to TRBJ1-4, with a weak D call TRBD1 (5 bases). Per the germline V gene, CDR1 is MGHDK and CDR2 is SYGVNS. The V and J ends lost 4 bases and 4 bases respectively, with 10 bases between them. The CDR3 contains 14 residues. The CDR3 reads CASSAWDRNEKLFF. The DNA of the CDR3 is TGTGCCAGCAGTGCCTGGGACCGTAATGAAAAACTGTTTTTT.

This clonotype has just a few counts. The gene calls are TRBV12-3 or TRBV12-4 and TRBJ1-1; D is unclear. CDR3 length: 14 amino acids. V lost 4 bases to trimming and J lost 4 bases, with 13 bases between them. The CDR3 protein is CASSYRSGGTEAFF. The CDR3 DNA is TGTGCCAGCAGTTATCGGTCCGGAGGCACTGAAGCTTTCTTT.

This clonotype was observed at least ten times. The V call is TRBV10-3, the J call TRBJ1-1; D unresolved. This CDR3 spans 14 amino acids. V lost 0 bases and J lost 6, with 11 bases in between. Germline V lookup: CDR1 ENHRY, CDR2 SYGVKD. The CDR3 region has the DNA TGTGCCATCAGTGAGTCGGATGGGAATCCTGAAGCTTTCTTT. Translating it yields CAISESDGNPEAFF.

The V and J genes are TRBV4-1 and TRBJ2-7; D possibly matches TRBD1 or TRBD2 (6 bases each). Between the trimmed V and J ends, which lost 1 base and 3 bases, there was a span of 19 bases. The germline V gene encodes CDR1 MGHRA and CDR2 YSYEKL. The CDR3 extends over 17 amino acids. In nucleotides, the CDR3 is TGCGCCAGCAGCCAAGGGGGGGTTCGGGACATCTTCTACGAGCAGTACTTC. It encodes CASSQGGVRDIFYEQYF.

This clonotype was counted only a few times. The chain is built from TRBV5-1 and TRBJ2-7, with TRBD2 identical over 7 bases. Looked up from germline, CDR1 is SGHRS and CDR2 is YFSETQ. Trimming took 0 bases from V and 3 from J; bases not matched to a gene: 6. The CDR3 consists of 15 residues. This CDR3 is CASSLEDPGGYEQYF. The CDR3 DNA reads as TGCGCCAGCAGCTTGGAGGACCCGGGAGGCTACGAGCAGTACTTC. Supplemented by reference TRBV5-1 and TRBJ2-7, the full variable domain reads KAGVTQTPRYLIKTRGQQVTLSCSPISGHRSVSWYQQTPGQGLQFLFEYFSETQRNKGNFPGRFSGRQFSNSRSEMNVSTLELGDSALYLCASSLEDPGGYEQYFGPGTRLTVT.

At least ten counts were recorded for this clonotype. The CDR3 sequence: CASAPGRGMNTEAFF. The CDR3, as DNA: TGTGCCAGCGCCCCGGGCAGGGGGATGAACACTGAAGCTTTCTTT. V is TRBV27 and J is TRBJ1-1, with 7 positions matching TRBD1. Germline CDR1 reads MNHEY; CDR2 reads SMNVEV (reference sequence). The trim removed 8 bases at V and 0 bases at J, leaving 9 bases unmatched. The CDR3 contains 15 residues.

The chain recombines TRBV5-6 with TRBJ1-1; no definite D call. Germline values: CDR1 SGHDT, CDR2 YYEEEE. With 5 bases removed from V and 0 bases from J, the gap between germline ends came to 8 bases. The CDR3 sequence is 13 residues long. The CDR3 reads CASRPIMNTEAFF. CDR3 DNA: TGTGCCAGCAGACCGATTATGAACACTGAAGCTTTCTTT.

This chain links TRBV6-1 with TRBJ2-5, with a tentative D call TRBD1 (6 bases). V shed 6 bases and J shed 5 bases, with 19 bases lying between them. CDR1 is MNHNS, CDR2 SASEGT, per germline. This CDR3 region has 15 residues. The CDR3 here is CASRPGQTSGETQYF. In DNA, the CDR3 is TGTGCCAGCAGACCCGGACAGACCTCTGGGGAGACCCAGTACTTC.

The chain recombines TRBV9 with TRBJ2-1; D may be TRBD1 or TRBD2 (5 bases each). Germline CDR1 is SGDLS and CDR2 is YYNGEE. This CDR3 has 16 amino acids. Trimming removed 0 bases from V and 8 bases from J, with 18 bases in between. CDR3 region: CASSVVWDVRSDEQFF. CDR3 nucleotides: TGTGCCAGCAGCGTAGTATGGGACGTTCGGTCGGATGAGCAGTTCTTC.

The sample holds many counts of this clonotype. The genes are TRBV5-1 and TRBJ2-1; TRBD2 might be the D (5 bases). Germline loops: CDR1 SGHRS, CDR2 YFSETQ. The CDR3 covers 14 residues. Between the trimmed V and J ends, which lost 0 bases and 1 base, there was a span of 5 bases. The CDR3 DNA is TGCGCCAGCAGCTTGGCGGGGTCCTACAATGAGCAGTTCTTC. This codes for CASSLAGSYNEQFF.

This clonotype was seen at least ten times. This rearrangement joins TRBV12-3 or TRBV12-4 to TRBJ2-1; D uncertain. The V gene lost 3 bases and the J gene lost 6 bases, with 3 bases spanning the gap. There are 11 residues in the CDR3. In DNA form, the CDR3 reads TGTGCCAGCAGTTTGCTCAATGAGCAGTTCTTC. It encodes CASSLLNEQFF.

This clonotype came up a few times. This sequence joins TRBV25-1 and TRBJ2-3; D perhaps matches TRBD1 (6 bases). This CDR3 is 16 amino acids long. CDR1 MGHDK and CDR2 SYGVNS come from the germline V gene. Between the trimmed V and J ends, which lost 0 bases and 2 bases, there was a span of 12 bases. The CDR3 here is CASSEYNGGVTDTQYF. In DNA, the CDR3 is TGTGCCAGCAGTGAATATAATGGGGGCGTCACAGATACGCAGTATTTT.

The chain recombines TRBV9 with TRBJ2-4; 8 nucleotides align to TRBD2. V lost 2 bases, J lost 9 bases, and 10 bases stayed unmatched. Germline loops: CDR1 SGDLS, CDR2 YYNGEE. CDR3 size: 15 residues. CDR3 in DNA: TGTGCCAGCAGCGTGACGGGGGGGACTAGAAGCATTCAGTACTTC. As protein: CASSVTGGTRSIQYF.

This sequence joins TRBV7-2 and TRBJ1-5, with D perhaps matching TRBD1 (6 bases). Trimming stripped 5 bases from V and 6 bases from J, with 17 bases between. Germline V lookup: CDR1 SGHTA, CDR2 FQGNSA. This CDR3 is 15 amino acids long. This CDR3 is CASSILIGGSQPQHF. CDR3 nucleotides: TGTGCCAGCAGCATTCTCATCGGGGGCTCTCAGCCCCAGCATTTT.

The rearrangement links TRBV10-3 to TRBJ2-1; D gene unclear. Germline CDR1 ENHRY, CDR2 SYGVKD. This CDR3 has 13 amino acids. V was clipped by 8 bases and J by 6 bases, with 14 bases between them. The DNA of the CDR3 is TGTGCCATCCTCCTGACGGAGCCCAATGAGCAGTTCTTC. Its protein product is CAILLTEPNEQFF.

This clonotype was counted a few times. The chain has TRBV4-3 and TRBJ1-2, with TRBD1 identical over 7 bases. Germline assignment: CDR1 LGHNA and CDR2 YSLEER. The V gene end was trimmed by 6 bases and the J gene end by 8 bases; junction bases not matched to a gene: 12. The CDR3 runs to 14 residues. The CDR3 DNA sequence: TGCGCCAGCAGGGAGGAGGGACAGATGGGCGGCTACACCTTC. Its translation is CASREEGQMGGYTF.

The rearrangement links TRBV9 to TRBJ2-1; maybe TRBD1 (6 bases). The length of the CDR3 is 18 residues. V was shortened by 0 bases and J by 10 bases, with 26 bases between the two germline ends. CDR1 SGDLS and CDR2 YYNGEE come from the germline V gene. CDR3 bases: TGTGCCAGCAGCGTAGCTACGTTAGGGGGTCATCCCACGTTGGAGCAGTTCTTC. It encodes CASSVATLGGHPTLEQFF.

This clonotype appeared once. The V gene is TRBV4-3, the J gene TRBJ2-7, with 10 bases aligning to TRBD1. V shed 4 bases and J 7 bases; nucleotides not matched to a gene: 10. Germline V lookup: CDR1 LGHNA, CDR2 YSLEER. This CDR3 is 15 amino acids long. CDR3 sequence: CASSPSRTGGVEQYF. CDR3 in DNA: TGCGCCAGCAGCCCCTCCCGGACAGGGGGGGTTGAGCAGTACTTC.

The table lists this clonotype with many counts. The rearrangement joins TRBV18 to TRBJ2-5; D is unclear. Germline lookup yields CDR1 KGHSH and CDR2 LQKENI. Trimming took off 1 base at V and 0 bases at J, with 3 bases between the two ends. The CDR3 consists of 13 residues. In nucleotides, the CDR3 is TGTGCCAGCTCACCACTGCACCAAGAGACCCAGTACTTC. This codes for CASSPLHQETQYF.

This rearrangement joins TRBV7-2 to TRBJ2-5; D gene ambiguous. With 2 bases removed from V and 2 bases from J, the gap between germline ends came to 12 bases. Per germline, CDR1 SGHTA and CDR2 FQGNSA. The length of the CDR3 is 15 residues. In DNA, the CDR3 is TGTGCCAGCAGCTTATCGGCACAGCAACAAGAGACCCAGTACTTC. The encoded protein is CASSLSAQQQETQYF.